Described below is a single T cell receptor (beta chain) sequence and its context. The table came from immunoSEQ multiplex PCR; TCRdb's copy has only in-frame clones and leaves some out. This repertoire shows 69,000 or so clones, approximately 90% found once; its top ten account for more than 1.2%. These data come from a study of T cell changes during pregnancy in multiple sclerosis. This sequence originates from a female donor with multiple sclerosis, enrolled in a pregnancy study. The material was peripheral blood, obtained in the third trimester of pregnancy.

The CDR3 loop reads CASSAVTTLEETQYF. The CDR3 nucleotides read TGTGCCAGCAGTGCAGTGACTACCCTAGAAGAGACCCAGTACTTC. This sequence joins TRBV2 and TRBJ2-5; D is perhaps TRBD2 (5 bases). This CDR3 is 15 amino acids long. Germline lookup yields CDR1 SNHLY and CDR2 FYNNEI. The V end was cut by 4 bases, the J end by 3 bases, with 15 bases between.